These T cell receptor beta chains were read from a single sample in a study of T cells in localized non-small cell lung cancer. Profiled with immunoSEQ multiplex PCR; TCRdb holds only in-frame clones, not every one. The sample includes 50,000 to 60,000 clones, about 78% of them seen just once. The sequencing used PBMCs, collected before any cancer treatment. Every receptor here comes from a woman aged 40-75 years with stage II lung adenocarcinoma. The CDR3 runs from the conserved cysteine through the conserved F or W. D genes are given only for firm matches. Clone size is given for some rows only: seen once, a few or many times, or a class if the clone is expanded.

J gene,CDR3 length,V gene,D gene,clone size,CDR3 protein,CDR3 DNA
TRBJ2-7,14,TRBV5-1,NA,NA,CASSLTGDIYEQYF,TGCGCCAGCAGCTTGACAGGTGACATATACGAGCAGTACTTC
TRBJ2-5,10,TRBV20-1,NA,NA,CSAERETQYF,TGCAGTGCGGAGAGGGAGACCCAGTACTTC
TRBJ1-1,14,TRBV5-1,NA,NA,CASSWTGMNTEAFF,TGCGCCAGCAGCTGGACGGGTATGAACACTGAAGCTTTCTTT
TRBJ2-3,15,TRBV5-1,TRBD2,NA,CASSLGLAGMDTQYF,TGCGCCAGCAGCTTGGGTCTAGCGGGGATGGATACGCAGTATTTT
TRBJ1-5,12,TRBV7-8,NA,NA,CASSLAGQPQHF,TGTGCCAGCAGCTTAGCGGGGCAGCCCCAGCATTTT
TRBJ1-1,11,TRBV28,NA,NA,CASSLEIQAFF,TGTGCCAGCAGTTTAGAGATTCAAGCTTTCTTT
TRBJ2-1,16,TRBV11-2,NA,NA,CASSLGRLVSYNEQFF,TGTGCCAGCAGCTTAGGCCGACTAGTGTCCTACAATGAGCAGTTCTTC
TRBJ1-2,15,TRBV5-1,NA,NA,CASSLAGASQGGYTF,TGCGCCAGCAGCTTGGCCGGCGCCTCTCAAGGTGGCTACACCTTC
TRBJ1-2,14,TRBV5-4,NA,few,CASSRPDEFYGYTF,TGTGCCAGCAGCCGCCCGGACGAATTCTACGGCTACACCTTC
TRBJ2-3,15,TRBV30,TRBD1,NA,CAWSMGQTNTDTQYF,TGTGCCTGGAGTATGGGACAGACGAACACAGATACGCAGTATTTT
TRBJ2-5,16,TRBV7-9,NA,few,CASTPGGSPGGETQYF,TGTGCCAGCACGCCGGGCGGATCCCCTGGGGGGGAGACCCAGTACTTC
TRBJ1-2,17,TRBV27,NA,NA,CASSPSDSKSGRYGYTF,TGTGCCAGCAGTCCATCAGACAGCAAGTCCGGACGCTATGGCTACACCTTC
TRBJ1-1,11,TRBV5-4,NA,NA,CASSQNTEAFF,TGTGCCAGCAGCCAGAACACTGAAGCTTTCTTT
TRBJ2-3,15,TRBV9,NA,few,CASSVAGGPQDTQYF,TGTGCCAGCAGCGTAGCGGGGGGCCCGCAGGATACGCAGTATTTT
TRBJ2-2,14,TRBV11-2,NA,NA,CASSVLSGTGELFF,TGTGCCAGCAGCGTACTCTCAGGGACCGGGGAGCTGTTTTTT
TRBJ1-5,19,TRBV19,TRBD1,few,CASSTLNRDRGRGNQPQHF,TGTGCCAGTAGTACCCTTAACCGGGACAGGGGGCGAGGCAATCAGCCCCAGCATTTT
TRBJ1-1,12,TRBV5-1,TRBD1,few,CASSVTGGEAFF,TGCGCCAGCAGCGTGACAGGGGGCGAAGCTTTCTTT
TRBJ1-6,15,TRBV5-1,NA,NA,CASSFGFFYNSPLHF,TGCGCCAGCAGCTTCGGGTTTTTTTATAATTCACCCCTCCACTTT
TRBJ2-3,16,TRBV9,TRBD2,NA,CASSDYGGAGTDTQYF,TGTGCCAGCAGTGATTACGGGGGGGCCGGAACAGATACGCAGTATTTT
TRBJ2-5,15,TRBV5-1,TRBD1,NA,CASSRSGTVQETQYF,TGCGCCAGCAGCCGATCCGGGACAGTCCAAGAGACCCAGTACTTC
TRBJ2-3,15,TRBV7-3,NA,NA,CASSSRTIGTDTQYF,TGTGCCAGCAGCTCGCGGACTATCGGCACAGATACGCAGTATTTT
TRBJ1-4,14,TRBV6-6,NA,NA,CASSYVRGNEKLFF,TGTGCCAGCAGTTACGTCAGGGGAAATGAAAAACTGTTTTTT
TRBJ2-5,17,TRBV28,NA,few,CASSLIIGTGREETQYF,TGTGCCAGCAGTTTAATTATAGGCACAGGCAGGGAGGAGACCCAGTACTTC
TRBJ1-2,15,TRBV5-6,TRBD1,NA,CASSPGTGSPYGYTF,TGTGCCAGCAGCCCGGGGACAGGGAGTCCCTATGGCTACACCTTC
TRBJ1-5,13,TRBV6-5,NA,NA,CASSTTILQPQHF,TGTGCCAGCAGTACCACGATCCTACAGCCCCAGCATTTT
TRBJ2-2,11,TRBV25-1,NA,NA,CASEQGIKLFF,TGTGCCAGCGAGCAGGGAATTAAGCTGTTTTTT
TRBJ2-7,14,TRBV9,NA,NA,CASSEEESSYEQYF,TGTGCCAGCAGCGAAGAGGAGAGCTCCTACGAGCAGTACTTC
TRBJ1-2,15,TRBV10-3,NA,NA,CAISEGLGHNYGYTF,TGTGCCATCAGTGAGGGACTGGGACACAACTATGGCTACACCTTC
TRBJ2-7,16,TRBV11-2,TRBD1,NA,CASSLEGQPTSYEQYF,TGTGCCAGCAGCTTAGAGGGACAGCCGACCTCCTACGAGCAGTACTTC
TRBJ2-4,17,TRBV30,NA,NA,CAWSVRGGGFTKNIQYF,TGTGCCTGGAGTGTACGTGGCGGGGGCTTTACCAAAAACATTCAGTACTTC
TRBJ2-1,14,TRBV15,NA,NA,CATSRDNAGTEQFF,TGTGCCACCAGCAGAGATAACGCAGGCACTGAGCAGTTCTTC
TRBJ2-3,14,TRBV5-1,NA,NA,CASSLDMSTDTQYF,TGCGCCAGCAGCTTGGACATGAGCACAGATACGCAGTATTTT
TRBJ1-5,15,TRBV4-3,NA,NA,CASSQDLTANQPQHF,TGCGCCAGCAGCCAAGATCTTACAGCCAATCAGCCCCAGCATTTT
TRBJ1-1,15,TRBV19,TRBD1,NA,CASSTGGAGDTEAFF,TGTGCCAGTAGTACAGGGGGCGCCGGGGACACTGAAGCTTTCTTT
TRBJ1-4,15,TRBV7-2,TRBD1,few,CASSRKGAANEKLFF,TGTGCCAGCAGCCGAAAGGGGGCGGCGAATGAAAAACTGTTTTTT
TRBJ1-1,12,TRBV19,NA,NA,CASTLSNTEAFF,TGTGCCAGTACCCTATCGAACACTGAAGCTTTCTTT
TRBJ2-6,14,TRBV11-2,NA,once,CASSTGPGANVLTF,TGTGCCAGCTCTACAGGACCTGGGGCCAACGTCCTGACTTTC
TRBJ1-5,14,TRBV5-5,NA,NA,CASSPSNANQPQHF,TGTGCCAGCAGCCCCTCGAACGCTAATCAGCCCCAGCATTTT
TRBJ1-6,18,TRBV4-1,TRBD1,NA,CASSLEGTGNSYNSPLHF,TGCGCCAGCAGCCTAGAGGGGACAGGGAACTCCTATAATTCACCCCTCCACTTT
TRBJ2-1,11,TRBV10-3,NA,NA,CAISERNEQFF,TGTGCCATCAGTGAGAGAAATGAGCAGTTCTTC
TRBJ1-4,14,TRBV28,NA,NA,CASQSSGDMEKLFF,TGTGCCAGCCAATCGAGCGGGGACATGGAAAAACTGTTTTTT
TRBJ2-5,15,TRBV5-8,NA,NA,CASSLGGRAQETQYF,TGTGCCAGCAGCTTGGGGGGCAGGGCCCAAGAGACCCAGTACTTC
TRBJ1-6,15,TRBV6-4,TRBD1,NA,CASSQQGSEGGPLHF,TGTGCCAGCAGTCAACAGGGGTCCGAGGGTGGACCCCTCCACTTT
TRBJ2-7,14,TRBV6-5,TRBD1,once,CASSYRQGGAEQYF,TGTGCCAGCAGTTATAGACAGGGGGGCGCCGAGCAGTACTTC
TRBJ2-1,16,TRBV7-6,TRBD2,NA,CASSLVVRGTGNEQFF,TGTGCCAGCAGCTTAGTGGTGCGGGGGACCGGCAATGAGCAGTTCTTC
TRBJ2-2,13,TRBV2,NA,NA,CASSEVAGGELFF,TGTGCCAGCAGTGAGGTAGCCGGCGGGGAGCTGTTTTTT
TRBJ2-3,13,TRBV6-5,NA,NA,CASSLTVRDTQYF,TGTGCCAGCAGTTTGACAGTAAGAGATACGCAGTATTTT
TRBJ2-4,16,TRBV28,NA,NA,CASSRVGVLAKNIQYF,TGTGCCAGCAGCCGAGTGGGAGTTCTAGCCAAAAACATTCAGTACTTC
TRBJ2-6,18,TRBV30,NA,NA,CAWTDGPPEWSGANVLTF,TGTGCCTGGACTGACGGGCCCCCTGAATGGTCTGGGGCCAACGTCCTGACTTTC
TRBJ1-1,14,TRBV12-2,NA,NA,CASRRVGAGTEAFF,NA
TRBJ1-2,13,TRBV5-6,NA,NA,CASSLVRGDGYTF,TGTGCCAGCAGCTTGGTTAGGGGGGACGGCTACACCTTC
TRBJ2-3,15,TRBV7-2,NA,NA,CASSLGGFSTDTQYF,TGTGCCAGCAGCTTAGGCGGGTTCAGCACAGATACGCAGTATTTT
TRBJ1-6,18,TRBV4-2,TRBD1,NA,CASSHSLVGTDINSPLHF,TGTGCCAGCAGCCATTCCCTAGTCGGGACAGACATAAATTCACCCCTCCACTTT
TRBJ2-1,13,TRBV7-6,NA,NA,CASSPGSYNEQFF,TGTGCCAGTTCCCCGGGATCCTACAATGAGCAGTTCTTC
TRBJ1-3,16,TRBV27,NA,NA,CASRGPQSDSGNTIYF,TGTGCCAGCAGGGGCCCCCAATCGGACTCTGGAAACACCATATATTTT